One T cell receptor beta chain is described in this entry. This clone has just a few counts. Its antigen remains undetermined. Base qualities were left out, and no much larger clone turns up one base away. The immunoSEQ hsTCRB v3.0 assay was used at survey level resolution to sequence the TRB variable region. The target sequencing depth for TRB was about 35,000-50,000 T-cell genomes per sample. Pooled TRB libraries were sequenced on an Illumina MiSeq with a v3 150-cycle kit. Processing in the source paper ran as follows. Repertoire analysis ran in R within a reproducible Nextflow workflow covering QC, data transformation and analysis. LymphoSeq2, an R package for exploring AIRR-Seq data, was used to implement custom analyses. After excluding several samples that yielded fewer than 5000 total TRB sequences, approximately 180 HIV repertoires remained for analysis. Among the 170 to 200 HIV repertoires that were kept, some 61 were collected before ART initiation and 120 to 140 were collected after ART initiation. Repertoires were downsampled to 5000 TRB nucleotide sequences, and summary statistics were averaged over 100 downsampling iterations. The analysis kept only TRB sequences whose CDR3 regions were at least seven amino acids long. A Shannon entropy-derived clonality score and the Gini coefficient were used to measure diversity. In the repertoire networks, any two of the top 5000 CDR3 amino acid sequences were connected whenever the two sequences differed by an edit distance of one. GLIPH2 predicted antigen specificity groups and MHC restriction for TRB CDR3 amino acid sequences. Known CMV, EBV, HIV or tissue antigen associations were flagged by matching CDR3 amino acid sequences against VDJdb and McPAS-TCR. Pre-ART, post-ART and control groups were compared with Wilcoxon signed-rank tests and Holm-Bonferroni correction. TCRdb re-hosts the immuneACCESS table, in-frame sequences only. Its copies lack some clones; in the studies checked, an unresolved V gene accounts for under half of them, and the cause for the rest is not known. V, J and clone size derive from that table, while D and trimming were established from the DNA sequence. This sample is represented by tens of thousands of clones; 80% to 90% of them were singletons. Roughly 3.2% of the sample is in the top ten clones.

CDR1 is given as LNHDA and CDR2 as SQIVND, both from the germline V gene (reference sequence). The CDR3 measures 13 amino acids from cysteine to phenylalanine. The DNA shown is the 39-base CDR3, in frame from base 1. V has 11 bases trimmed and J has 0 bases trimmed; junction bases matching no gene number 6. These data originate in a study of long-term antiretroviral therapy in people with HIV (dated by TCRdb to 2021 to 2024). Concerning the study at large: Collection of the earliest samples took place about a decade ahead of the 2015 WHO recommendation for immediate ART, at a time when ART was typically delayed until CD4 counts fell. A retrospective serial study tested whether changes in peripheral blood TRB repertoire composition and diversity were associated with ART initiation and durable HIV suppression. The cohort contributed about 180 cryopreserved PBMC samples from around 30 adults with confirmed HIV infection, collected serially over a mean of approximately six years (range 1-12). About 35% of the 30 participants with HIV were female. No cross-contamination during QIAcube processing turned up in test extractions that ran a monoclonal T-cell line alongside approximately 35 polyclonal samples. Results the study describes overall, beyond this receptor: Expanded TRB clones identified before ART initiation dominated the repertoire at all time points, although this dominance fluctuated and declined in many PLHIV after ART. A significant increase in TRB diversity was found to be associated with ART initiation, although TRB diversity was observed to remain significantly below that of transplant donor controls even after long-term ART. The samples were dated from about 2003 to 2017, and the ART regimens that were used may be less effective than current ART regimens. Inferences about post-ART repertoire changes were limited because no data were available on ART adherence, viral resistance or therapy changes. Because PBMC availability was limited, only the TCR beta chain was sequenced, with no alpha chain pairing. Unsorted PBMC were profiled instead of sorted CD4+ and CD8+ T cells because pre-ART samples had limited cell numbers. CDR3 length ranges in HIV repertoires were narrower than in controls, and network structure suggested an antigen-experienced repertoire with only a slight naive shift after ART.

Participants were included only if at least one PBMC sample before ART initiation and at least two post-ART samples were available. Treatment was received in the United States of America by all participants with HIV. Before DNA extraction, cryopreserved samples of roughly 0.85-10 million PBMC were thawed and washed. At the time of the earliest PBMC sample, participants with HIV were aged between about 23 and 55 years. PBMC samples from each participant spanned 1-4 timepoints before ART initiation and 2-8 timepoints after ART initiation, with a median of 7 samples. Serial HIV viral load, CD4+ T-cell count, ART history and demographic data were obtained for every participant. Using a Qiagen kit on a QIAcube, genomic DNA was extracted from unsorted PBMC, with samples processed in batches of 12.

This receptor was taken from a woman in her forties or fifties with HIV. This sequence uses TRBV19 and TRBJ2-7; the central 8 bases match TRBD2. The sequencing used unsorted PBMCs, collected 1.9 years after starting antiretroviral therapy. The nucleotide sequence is TGTGCCCCCCTCGGGGGGGCCTCCTACGAGCAGTACTTC. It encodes CAPLGGASYEQYF.